This TCR beta chain was identified in a study of T cells in tumors and immune-related adverse events (dated by TCRdb to the early 2020s). CDR1 SGHDT and CDR2 YYEEEE are derived from the germline V gene. Its CDR3 holds 15 amino acids, cysteine through phenylalanine. Only the CDR3 part of the read is kept: 45 bases, read in frame from the first base. A distance of 11 bases separates the germline ends of V and J, which lose 0 bases and 2 bases respectively. The immunoSEQ assay was used to amplify and sequence the TCR beta locus, producing bulk TCR Vbeta CDR3 data. Regarding the original processing steps: CDR3s were excluded if they were non-productive, were shorter than 7 amino acids, or did not start with C or end with F/W. Analysis was restricted to specimens with at least 1000 reads, and clonotypes were defined at the amino acid level. To compute clonality, Pielou's evenness was subtracted from 1. To equalize library sizes, abundance-weighted random subsampling with replacement was performed and repeated 100 times so that 95% confidence intervals could be reported. The Morisita overlap index was used to quantify repertoire overlap, and the top 40 clones in each specimen were examined for overlap with the irAE. Held by TCRdb, this immuneACCESS table contains in-frame sequences only and omits some clones. Under half of the omission traces to an unresolved V gene where checked; the cause of the rest is unknown. V and J calls plus clone size are reproduced from that table; the DNA served to infer D and trimming. The sample has some 2,500 clones on record, around four fifths of them singletons. Over 7% of the sample is taken by the ten largest.

Comments on this clone: Its antigen has not been determined. Base qualities are not at hand, and no much larger clone is one base apart.

The treatment or condition label corresponds to: nivolumab (PD-1 blockade) given before sampling. The DNeasy Blood and Tissue Kit was used to extract DNA from formalin-fixed paraffin-embedded specimens. The source was tumor tissue, collected from a patient treated with anti-PD-1 therapy. This TCR was recovered from a female donor with metastatic renal cell carcinoma. The sequence is built from TRBV5-6 and TRBJ2-5, and possibly TRBD2, on 5 matching bases. The CDR3 protein sequence reads: CASSLGVASQETQYF. At the DNA level, the sequence is TGTGCCAGCAGCTTGGGGGTAGCGTCTCAAGAGACCCAGTACTTC.